The sequence of this TCR beta chain was determined in a study of CXCR3-negative and CXCR3-positive naive CD8 T cells. CDR3 length: 16 amino acids. Per the germline V gene, CDR1 is MNHEY and CDR2 is SVGEGT. The libraries of TRB cDNA were prepared using 5' RACE with UMI labels. Using the 5' RACE reads, TCRdb records one entry per CDR3 protein without DNA. The table counts 50,000 to 75,000 distinct CDR3 sequences; approximately 4.5% lies in the top ten. The sequencing sample was made of naive CXCR3- CD8+ T cells from blood. Subset specified: CD45RO-CCR7+CD27+CD95- naive CD8+ T cells lacking CXCR3 (TNR3-). The chain links TRBV6-2 or TRBV6-3 to TRBJ2-1; no DNA is available, so the TRBD2 call from TCRdb remains unchecked. The receptor was isolated from a human donor in good health. Some clones in this sample may be carry-over from other donors' samples. This CDR3 reads CASSYSRAGGYNEQFF.